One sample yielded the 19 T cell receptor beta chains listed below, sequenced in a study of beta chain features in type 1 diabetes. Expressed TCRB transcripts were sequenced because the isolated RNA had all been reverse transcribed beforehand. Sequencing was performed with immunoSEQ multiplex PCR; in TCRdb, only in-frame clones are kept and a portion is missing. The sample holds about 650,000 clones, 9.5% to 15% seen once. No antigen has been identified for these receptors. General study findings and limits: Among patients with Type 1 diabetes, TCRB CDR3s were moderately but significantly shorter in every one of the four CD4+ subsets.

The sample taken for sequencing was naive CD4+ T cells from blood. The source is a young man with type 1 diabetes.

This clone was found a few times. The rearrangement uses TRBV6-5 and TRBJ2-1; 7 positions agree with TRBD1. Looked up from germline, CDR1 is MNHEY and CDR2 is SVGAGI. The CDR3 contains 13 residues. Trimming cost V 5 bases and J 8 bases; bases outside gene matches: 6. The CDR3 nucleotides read TGTGCCAGCAGTCAAGGGACAGTAGATGAGCAGTTCTTC. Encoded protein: CASSQGTVDEQFF.

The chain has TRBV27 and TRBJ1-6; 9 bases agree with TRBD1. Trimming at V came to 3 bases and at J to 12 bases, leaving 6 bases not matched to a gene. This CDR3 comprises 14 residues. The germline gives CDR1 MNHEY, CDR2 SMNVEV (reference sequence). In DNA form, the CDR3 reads TGTGCCAGCAGTTTTTCGGGACAGGGTGTACCCCTCCACTTT. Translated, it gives CASSFSGQGVPLHF.

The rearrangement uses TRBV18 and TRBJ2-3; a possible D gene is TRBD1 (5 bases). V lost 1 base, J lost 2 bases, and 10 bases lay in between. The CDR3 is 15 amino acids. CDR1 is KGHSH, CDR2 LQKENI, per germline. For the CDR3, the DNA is TGTGCCAGCTCACCACGACAGACGGCCACAGATACGCAGTATTTT. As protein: CASSPRQTATDTQYF.

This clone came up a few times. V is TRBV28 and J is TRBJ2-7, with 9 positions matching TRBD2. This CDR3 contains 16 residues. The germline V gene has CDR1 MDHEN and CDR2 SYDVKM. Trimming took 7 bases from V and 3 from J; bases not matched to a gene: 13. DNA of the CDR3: TGTGCCAGCATAGATAGCGGGGGTCAAAATTACTACGAGCAGTACTTC. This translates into CASIDSGGQNYYEQYF.

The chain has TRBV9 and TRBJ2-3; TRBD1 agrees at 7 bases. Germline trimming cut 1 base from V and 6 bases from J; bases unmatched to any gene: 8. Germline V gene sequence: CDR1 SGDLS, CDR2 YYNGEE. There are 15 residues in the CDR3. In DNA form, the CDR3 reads TGTGCCAGCAGCGTAAGAGGACAGGTTCCTGATACGCAGTATTTT. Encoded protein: CASSVRGQVPDTQYF.

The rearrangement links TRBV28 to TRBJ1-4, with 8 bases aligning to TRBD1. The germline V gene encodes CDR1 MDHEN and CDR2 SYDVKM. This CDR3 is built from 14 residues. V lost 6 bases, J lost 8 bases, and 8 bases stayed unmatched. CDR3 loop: CASSLTGVGEKLFF. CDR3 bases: TGTGCCAGCAGCTTGACAGGGGTAGGGGAAAAACTGTTTTTT. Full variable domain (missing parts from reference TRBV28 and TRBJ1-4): DVKVTQSSRYLVKRTGEKVFLECVQDMDHENMFWYRQDPGLGLRLIYFSYDVKMKEKGDIPEGYSVSREKKERFSLILESASTNQTSMYLCASSLTGVGEKLFFGSGTQLSVL.

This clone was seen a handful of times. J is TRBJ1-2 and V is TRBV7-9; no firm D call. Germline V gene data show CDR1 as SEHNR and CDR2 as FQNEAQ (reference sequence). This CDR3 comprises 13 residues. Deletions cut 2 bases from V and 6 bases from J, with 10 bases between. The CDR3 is CASSLSAAHGYTF. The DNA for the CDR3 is TGTGCCAGCAGCTTATCTGCAGCCCATGGCTACACCTTC.

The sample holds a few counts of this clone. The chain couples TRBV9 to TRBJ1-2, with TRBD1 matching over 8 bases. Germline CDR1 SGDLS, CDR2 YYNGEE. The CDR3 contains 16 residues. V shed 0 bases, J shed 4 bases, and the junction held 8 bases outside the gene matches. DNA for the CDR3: TGTGCCAGCAGCGTAGCACAGGGGGTTATCCCCTATGGCTACACCTTC. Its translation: CASSVAQGVIPYGYTF. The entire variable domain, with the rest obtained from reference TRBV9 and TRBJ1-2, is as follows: DSGVTQTPKHLITATGQRVTLRCSPRSGDLSVYWYQQSLDQGLQFLIQYYNGEERAKGNILERFSAQQFPDLHSELNLSSLELGDSALYFCASSVAQGVIPYGYTFGSGTRLTVV.

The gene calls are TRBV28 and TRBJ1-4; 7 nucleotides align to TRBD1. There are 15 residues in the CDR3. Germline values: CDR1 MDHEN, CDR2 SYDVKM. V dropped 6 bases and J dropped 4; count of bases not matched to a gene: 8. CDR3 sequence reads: CASRSAGGNNEKLFF. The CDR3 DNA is TGTGCCAGCAGAAGCGCAGGGGGAAATAATGAAAAACTGTTTTTT.

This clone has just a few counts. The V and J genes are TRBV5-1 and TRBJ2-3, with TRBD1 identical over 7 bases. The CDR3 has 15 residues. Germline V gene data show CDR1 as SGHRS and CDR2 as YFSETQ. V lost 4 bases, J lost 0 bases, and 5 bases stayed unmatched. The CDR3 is CASSRGQESTDTQYF. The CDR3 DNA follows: TGCGCCAGCAGCCGAGGACAGGAGAGCACAGATACGCAGTATTTT.

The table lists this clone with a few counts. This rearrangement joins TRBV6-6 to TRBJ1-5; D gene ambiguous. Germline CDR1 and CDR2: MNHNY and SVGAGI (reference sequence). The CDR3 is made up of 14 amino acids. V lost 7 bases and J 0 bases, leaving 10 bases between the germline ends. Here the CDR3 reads CASNPVYSNQPQHF. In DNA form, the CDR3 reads TGTGCCAGCAATCCAGTGTATAGCAATCAGCCCCAGCATTTT.

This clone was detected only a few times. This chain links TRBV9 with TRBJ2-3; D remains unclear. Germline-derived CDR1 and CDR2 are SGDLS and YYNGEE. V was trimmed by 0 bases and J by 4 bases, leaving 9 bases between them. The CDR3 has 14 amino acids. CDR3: CASSVGSAADTQYF. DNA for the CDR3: TGTGCCAGCAGCGTAGGTTCGGCGGCAGATACGCAGTATTTT. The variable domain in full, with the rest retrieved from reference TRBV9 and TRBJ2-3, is DSGVTQTPKHLITATGQRVTLRCSPRSGDLSVYWYQQSLDQGLQFLIQYYNGEERAKGNILERFSAQQFPDLHSELNLSSLELGDSALYFCASSVGSAADTQYFGPGTRLTVL.

In nucleotides, the CDR3 is TGCAGTTCGGGAGCCGGGACTGCTAGCACAGATACGCAGTATTTT. Residues: CSSGAGTASTDTQYF. The chain recombines TRBV29-1 with TRBJ2-3; D may be TRBD2 (6 bases). The germline V gene has CDR1 SQVTM and CDR2 ANQGSEA. This CDR3 spans 15 amino acids.

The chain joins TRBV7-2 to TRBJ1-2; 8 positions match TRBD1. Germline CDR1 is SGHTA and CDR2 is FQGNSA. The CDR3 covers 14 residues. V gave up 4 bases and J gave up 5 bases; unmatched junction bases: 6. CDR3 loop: CASSYGQGGYGYTF. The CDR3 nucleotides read TGTGCCAGCAGCTACGGACAGGGCGGATATGGCTACACCTTC.

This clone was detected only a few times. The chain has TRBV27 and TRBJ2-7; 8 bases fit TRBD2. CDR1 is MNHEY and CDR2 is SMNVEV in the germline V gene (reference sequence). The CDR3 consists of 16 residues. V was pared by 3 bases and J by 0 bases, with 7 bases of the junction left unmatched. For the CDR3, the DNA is TGTGCCAGCAGTTTTGGGGCTAGCGGGTCCTCCTACGAGCAGTACTTC. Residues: CASSFGASGSSYEQYF.

In nucleotides, the CDR3 is TGTGCCAGCAGGATTACGCAGGGTGAATATGGCTACACCTTC. Translated: CASRITQGEYGYTF. The rearrangement uses TRBV28 and TRBJ1-2, with D possibly TRBD1 on 5 matching bases. There are 14 residues in the CDR3. The ends were cut back, 6 bases at V and 5 bases at J, with 16 bases in the middle. Germline CDR1 reads MDHEN; CDR2 reads SYDVKM.

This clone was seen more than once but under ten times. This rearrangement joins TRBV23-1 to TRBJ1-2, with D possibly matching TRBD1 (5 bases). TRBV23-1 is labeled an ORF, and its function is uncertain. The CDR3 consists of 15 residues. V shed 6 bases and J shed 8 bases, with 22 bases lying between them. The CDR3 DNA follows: TGCGCCAGCAGCCAACCCGTGAGGGGAGATGACGGCTACACCTTC. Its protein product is CASSQPVRGDDGYTF.

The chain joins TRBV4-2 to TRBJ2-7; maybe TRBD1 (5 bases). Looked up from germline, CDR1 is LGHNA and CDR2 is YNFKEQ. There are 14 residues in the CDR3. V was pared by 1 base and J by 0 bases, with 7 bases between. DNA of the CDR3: TGTGCCAGCAGCCAAGGTAGGGGCTCCTACGAGCAGTACTTC. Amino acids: CASSQGRGSYEQYF.

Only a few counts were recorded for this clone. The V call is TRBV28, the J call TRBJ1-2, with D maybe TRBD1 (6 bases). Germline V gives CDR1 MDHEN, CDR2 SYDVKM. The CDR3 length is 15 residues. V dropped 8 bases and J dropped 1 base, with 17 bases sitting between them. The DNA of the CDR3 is TGTGCCAGCCTCCTAAGGGGGGGTTTTAACTATGGCTACACCTTC. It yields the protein CASLLRGGFNYGYTF.